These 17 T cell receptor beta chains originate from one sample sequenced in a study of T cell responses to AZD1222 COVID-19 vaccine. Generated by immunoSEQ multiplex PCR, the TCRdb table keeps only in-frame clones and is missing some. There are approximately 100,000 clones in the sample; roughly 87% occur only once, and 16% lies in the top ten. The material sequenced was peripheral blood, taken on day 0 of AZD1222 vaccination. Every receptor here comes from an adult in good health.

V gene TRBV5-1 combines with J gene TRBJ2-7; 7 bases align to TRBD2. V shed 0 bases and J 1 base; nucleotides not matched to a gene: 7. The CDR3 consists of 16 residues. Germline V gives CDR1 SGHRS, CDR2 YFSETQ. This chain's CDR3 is CASSLVGRETSYEQYF. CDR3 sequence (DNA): TGCGCCAGCAGCTTGGTTGGGCGGGAGACATCCTACGAGCAGTACTTC.

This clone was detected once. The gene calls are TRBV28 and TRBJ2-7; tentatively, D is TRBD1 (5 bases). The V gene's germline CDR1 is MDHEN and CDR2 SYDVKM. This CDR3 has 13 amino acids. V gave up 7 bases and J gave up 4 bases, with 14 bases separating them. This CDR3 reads CASNQGTMYEQYF. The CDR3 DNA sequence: TGTGCCAGCAACCAGGGTACTATGTACGAGCAGTACTTC.

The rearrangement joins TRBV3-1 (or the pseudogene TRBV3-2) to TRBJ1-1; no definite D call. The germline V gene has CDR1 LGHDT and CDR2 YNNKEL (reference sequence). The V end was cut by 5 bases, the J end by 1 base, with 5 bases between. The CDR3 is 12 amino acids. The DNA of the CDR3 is TGTGCCAGCAGCTTCCAGAACACTGAAGCTTTCTTT. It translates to CASSFQNTEAFF.

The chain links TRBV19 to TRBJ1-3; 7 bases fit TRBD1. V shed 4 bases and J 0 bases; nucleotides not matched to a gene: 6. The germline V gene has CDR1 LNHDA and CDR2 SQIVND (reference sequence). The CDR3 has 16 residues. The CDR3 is CASSTRQGTSGNTIYF. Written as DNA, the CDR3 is TGTGCCAGTAGTACCAGACAGGGAACCTCTGGAAACACCATATATTTT.

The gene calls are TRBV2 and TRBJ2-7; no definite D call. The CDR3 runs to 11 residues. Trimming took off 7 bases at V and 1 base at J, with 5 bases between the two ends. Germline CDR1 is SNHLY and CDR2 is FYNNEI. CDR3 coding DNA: TGTGCCAGCATGCAGTCCTACGAGCAGTACTTC. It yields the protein CASMQSYEQYF.

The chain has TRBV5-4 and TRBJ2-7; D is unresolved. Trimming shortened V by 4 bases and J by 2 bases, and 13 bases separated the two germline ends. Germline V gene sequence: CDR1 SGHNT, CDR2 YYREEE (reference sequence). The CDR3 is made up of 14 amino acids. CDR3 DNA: TGTGCCAGCAGCCCCTGGAGCAAGCCCTACGAGCAGTACTTC. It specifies CASSPWSKPYEQYF.

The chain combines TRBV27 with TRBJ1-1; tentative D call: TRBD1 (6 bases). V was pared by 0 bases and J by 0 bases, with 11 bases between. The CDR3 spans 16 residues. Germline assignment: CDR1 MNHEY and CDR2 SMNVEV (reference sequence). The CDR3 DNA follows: TGTGCCAGCAGTTTATCGAGGACAGTTATGAACACTGAAGCTTTCTTT. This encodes CASSLSRTVMNTEAFF.

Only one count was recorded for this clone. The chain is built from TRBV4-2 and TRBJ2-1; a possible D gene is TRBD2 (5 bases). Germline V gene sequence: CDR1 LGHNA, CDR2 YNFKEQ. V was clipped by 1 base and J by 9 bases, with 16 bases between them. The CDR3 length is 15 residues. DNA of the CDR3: TGTGCCAGCAGCCAAGGGGTGGGAGCACCCTCTGAGCAGTTCTTC. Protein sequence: CASSQGVGAPSEQFF.

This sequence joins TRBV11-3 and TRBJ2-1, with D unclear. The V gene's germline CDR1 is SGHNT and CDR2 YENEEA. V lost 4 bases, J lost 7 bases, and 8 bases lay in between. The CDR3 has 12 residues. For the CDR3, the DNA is TGTGCCAGCAGCTCCTATCGGAATGAGCAGTTCTTC. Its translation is CASSSYRNEQFF.

The CDR3, as DNA: TGTGCCAGCAGCGTTGAAACTGAAGCTTTCTTT. Its translation: CASSVETEAFF. This chain uses TRBV9 with TRBJ1-1; no reliable D call. The CDR3 runs to 11 residues. V lost 2 bases, J lost 5 bases, and 4 bases lay in between. Germline V gene data show CDR1 as SGDLS and CDR2 as YYNGEE.

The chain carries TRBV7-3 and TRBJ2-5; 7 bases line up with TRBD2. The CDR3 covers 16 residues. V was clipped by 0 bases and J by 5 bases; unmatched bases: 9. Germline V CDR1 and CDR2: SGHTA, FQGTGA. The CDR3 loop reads CASSLTGGPGSETQYF. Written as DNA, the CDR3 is TGTGCCAGCAGCTTAACGGGAGGGCCAGGATCGGAGACCCAGTACTTC.

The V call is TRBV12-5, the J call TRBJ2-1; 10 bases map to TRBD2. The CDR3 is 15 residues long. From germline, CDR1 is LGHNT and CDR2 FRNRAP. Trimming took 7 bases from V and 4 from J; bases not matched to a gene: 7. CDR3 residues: CASDIGTSVYNEQFF. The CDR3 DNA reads TGTGCTAGTGATATCGGGACTAGCGTATACAATGAGCAGTTCTTC.

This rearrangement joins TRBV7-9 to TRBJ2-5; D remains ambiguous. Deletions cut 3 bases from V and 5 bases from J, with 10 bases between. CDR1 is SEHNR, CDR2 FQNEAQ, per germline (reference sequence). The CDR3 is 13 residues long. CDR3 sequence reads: CASSFGNRETQYF. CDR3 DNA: TGTGCCAGCAGCTTTGGGAACCGGGAGACCCAGTACTTC.

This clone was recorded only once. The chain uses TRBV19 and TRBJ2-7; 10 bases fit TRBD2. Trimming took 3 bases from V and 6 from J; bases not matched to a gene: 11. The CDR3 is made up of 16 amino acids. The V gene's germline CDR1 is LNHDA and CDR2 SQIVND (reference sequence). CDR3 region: CASSIIAGGPPSEQYF. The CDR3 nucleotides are TGTGCCAGTAGTATTATAGCGGGAGGCCCACCCAGCGAGCAGTACTTC. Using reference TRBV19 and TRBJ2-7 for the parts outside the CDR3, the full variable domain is DGGITQSPKYLFRKEGQNVTLSCEQNLNHDAMYWYRQDPGQGLRLIYYSQIVNDFQKGDIAEGYSVSREKKESFPLTVTSAQKNPTAFYLCASSIIAGGPPSEQYFGPGTRLTVT.

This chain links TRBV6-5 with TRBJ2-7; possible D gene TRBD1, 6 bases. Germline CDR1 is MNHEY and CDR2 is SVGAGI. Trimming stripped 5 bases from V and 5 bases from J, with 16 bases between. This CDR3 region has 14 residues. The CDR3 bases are TGTGCCAGCAGTAGACAGGTGATTAGCGACGAGCAGTACTTC. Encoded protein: CASSRQVISDEQYF.

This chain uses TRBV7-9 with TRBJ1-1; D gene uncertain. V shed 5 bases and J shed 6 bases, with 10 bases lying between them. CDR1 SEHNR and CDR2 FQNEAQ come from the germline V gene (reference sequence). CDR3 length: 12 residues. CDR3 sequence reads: CASSRPLSEAFF. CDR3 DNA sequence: TGTGCCAGCAGCCGCCCCCTTTCTGAAGCTTTCTTT.

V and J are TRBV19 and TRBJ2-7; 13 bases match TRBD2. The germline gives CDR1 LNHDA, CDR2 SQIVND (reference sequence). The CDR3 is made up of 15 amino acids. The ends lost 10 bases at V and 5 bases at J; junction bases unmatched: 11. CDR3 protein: CATSGLAGTNNEQYF. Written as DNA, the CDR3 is TGTGCCACTTCGGGACTAGCGGGAACCAATAACGAGCAGTACTTC.